This T cell receptor beta chain is drawn from a study of T-cell memory formation after mild COVID-19 (dated by TCRdb to 2020 to 2022). For context, the study as a whole: TCR sequence clusters from the two donors were largely donor specific. Two young, previously healthy adult volunteers made up the cohort, one male and one female. T-cell clones expanding and contracting after mild COVID-19 in a couple of donors were tracked by longitudinal TCRalpha and TCRbeta repertoire sequencing.

PBMCs were isolated by Ficoll-Paque density gradient centrifugation. A distance of 15 bases separates the germline ends of V and J, which lose 6 bases and 2 bases respectively. The germline V gene yields SNHLY for CDR1 and FYNNEI for CDR2. Including cysteine and phenylalanine, the CDR3 has 15 amino acids. Left in the record is the CDR3 DNA by itself, 45 bases read in frame from the first base. This clonotype appeared many times. Its antigen is currently not known. Base qualities were left out, and no much larger clone turns up one base away. The instrument was an Illumina NovaSeq 6000. TCRalpha and TCRbeta cDNA libraries were constructed by 5'RACE with constant-segment primers, with sample barcodes and unique molecular identifiers being introduced. Trizol reagent was used to extract RNA from every sample. Amplification of the libraries took two PCR steps, and the second step added a second sample barcode plus Illumina TruSeq adapters. Sequencing of libraries was performed on an Illumina NovaSeq with 2 x 150 bp paired-end reads. The original pipeline was this. With migec v1.2.7, reads were demultiplexed and then collapsed into UMI-guided consensus sequences. Using mixcr v2.1.11, the UMI consensuses were aligned to TRA and TRB V and J templates and assembled into clonotypes. Expanded or contracted clonotypes were those called significant by both edgeR and NoisET, with noise models trained on biological replicates. For edgeR calls, the thresholds were a false discovery rate-adjusted p below 0.01 and a log2 fold-change of 1. As an exploratory analysis of dynamics, max-normalized trajectories of the 1000 most abundant clonotypes were examined by PCA with hierarchical clustering. Each responding clone was given a CD4 or CD8 phenotype based on the CD4+ and CD8+ repertoires, which had been sequenced separately. The public sequencing data were trimmed at Q25 with fastp and processed into clonotypes with MiXCR by TCRdb, which kept only in-frame beta chains. Every distinct CDR3 protein forms one entry, paired with its most common genes and DNA. The V and J calls, along with clone size, are taken from TCRdb and not from the paper's own processing. Across this sample there are about 360,000 distinct CDR3 sequences, with around 15% seen only once. The ten largest make up around 22% of the sample.

General conclusions and limits of the study: The second-wave clones that peaked on day 37 were not confirmed to be SARS-CoV-2 specific. Only a couple of mild cases were covered in the study, and larger cohorts including severe cases with pre-infection samples were considered necessary. Contracting CD4+ clones turned up mainly in the CM and EM memory subsets, whereas EMRA was where CD8+ clones were enriched. Some responding clones were detected in pre-infection memory, which suggested that pre-existing cross-reactive memory T cells had joined the SARS-CoV-2 response. From day 15 to 85, contracting clones showed balanced CD4/CD8 phenotypes, whereas a second wave of clones that expanded from day 15 to 37 leaned towards CD4+.

The receptor's source is a man aged 18 to 35 who had mild COVID-19 (a few samples of this study predate the infection). The sample titles of this study are shuffled in the database, so cell type and time point are left out; the donor was told from shared clones. The sequenced material came from PBMCs or a T cell subset sorted from them (not recorded which). The V and J segments used are TRBV2 and TRBJ2-3, with an unclear D gene assignment. CDR3 sequence: CASRLSFRATDTQYF. The nucleotide sequence is given as TGTGCCAGCAGATTGAGTTTTAGGGCCACAGATACGCAGTATTTT.